Reported below is one T cell receptor beta chain. The target of this receptor is not known. Base qualities are not at hand, and no much larger clone is one base apart. Per the germline V gene, SGHTA is the CDR1 and FQGNSA is the CDR2. Trimming costs V 5 bases and J 0 bases, and their ends lie 5 bases apart. Its CDR3 holds 13 amino acids, cysteine through phenylalanine. The CDR3 DNA has 39 bases and is translated from base 1. The data were obtained in a study of cytomegalovirus exposure and HLA in healthy donors (dated by TCRdb to 2015 to 2018). About the investigation overall: An earlier analysis of under 600 of the donors reported more than 250 Gb of sequence data and some 120 million unique TCR beta sequences from 150 million to 200 million T cells. An early release that covered 640 HLA-typed donors contained approximately 300 gigabases of sequencing data and tens of millions of unique TCR sequences. Among the roughly 390 genotyped donors, approximately 76% belonged to the genetic ancestry cluster associated with self-reported Caucasian donors. The study aimed to test whether signatures of past pathogen exposure could be identified by cataloging public T cell receptors. Using immunosequencing, the study profiled T cell repertoires from about 610 subjects and related those repertoires to cytomegalovirus serostatus. In addition to the first cohort of around 670 subjects, a separate validation cohort of approximately 120 different subjects was used. The study combined high-throughput TCR immunosequencing, statistical association of individual TCRs with disease status, and machine learning to predict cytomegalovirus infection status. In a later analysis, previously published TCR beta repertoires from 500 to 750 donors were re-analyzed and high-resolution HLA genotyping was added so that TCR occurrence patterns could be studied. In the later analysis, no new phenotypic data were used to find candidate immune exposures; instead, reliance was placed on TCR beta sequences and their occurrence across donors. An earlier analysis of a few hundred of the donors applied high-throughput TCR beta sequencing to assess whether each TCR beta V gene segment acted as functional or pseudogenic. Donor age, sex, ethnicity and CMV serostatus were compiled together with the repertoire data. Genome-wide SNP genotypes for about 55% of the 666 donors were used in a later genetic analysis, which treated that subset as a discovery cohort. Every repertoire in the discovery cohort had been generated on one and the same sequencing platform. HLA typing included class I and class II loci at four-digit resolution. The number of typed donors differed by locus: about 620-640 for A, B, C, DRB1 and DQB1; about 520 for DQA1; fewer than 610 for DPA1; and 400 to 480 for DPB1. A handful of DR-DQ haplotypes were handled as single units for association and clustering because linkage in the cohort was strong. Among about 400 genotyped donors of the cohort, an average of around 250,000 unique TCR beta nucleotide sequences was sequenced per donor, of which 15% to 20% were non-productive.

The library relied on the immunoSEQ multiplex PCR assay. A mixture of 60 forward primers for TCR Vbeta segments and 13 reverse primers for TCR Jbeta segments was used in the multiplex PCR. Amplification of the CDR3 region of rearranged TCR beta genes was performed with a multiplex PCR assay on genomic DNA. On the Illumina HiSeq System, the amplified TCR beta libraries were sequenced as 87-base-pair reads. The authors processed their data as follows. A later analysis tallied 75 million to 95 million unique TCR beta chains across the approximately 670 repertoires, and some 10 million of those chains were shared by two or more donors. Raw reads were error-corrected and collapsed into unique sequences by a nearest-neighbor algorithm in which closely related sequences were merged to remove PCR and sequencing errors. CDR3 sequences were aligned to IMGT reference sequences to assign V, D and J gene segments. For a sequence to be retained, at least a six-nucleotide match to both a V gene segment and a J gene segment was required. A rearrangement counted as productive if the CDR3 had no stop codons and remained in frame with V and J, and every other rearrangement counted as non-productive. CDR3 was defined according to IMGT convention as the region running from the second conserved V-encoded cysteine to the conserved J-encoded phenylalanine. The earlier analysis of some 580 of the donors excluded any sequence lacking an unambiguous match to a single V gene segment. An earlier analysis of a few hundred of the donors classified V segments as functional when productive rearrangements were above 56.7% and as segregating when the standard deviation between donors was above 5%. To diagnose cytomegalovirus status from the catalog of TCR beta chain sequences, a statistical classification framework was built. In a later analysis, TCR nucleotide sequences were compared against IMGT/GENE-DB human TR gene sequences so that V and J genes could be assigned. A later analysis assigned CDR3 sequences and most-parsimonious VDJ recombination scenarios with the TCRdist pipeline. In a later analysis, each TCR beta chain was defined by its CDR3 amino acid sequence together with its V-gene family, and reads without a unique V-gene family were excluded. As a way to deal with suspected cross-contamination and a sequencing artifact, a later analysis dropped approximately 570 nucleotide sequences that were highly shared and had low generation probability. A later analysis calculated a clonal expansion index for each public chain from normalized within-repertoire ranks of inferred template counts. In a later analysis, generation probabilities were computed with a VDJ recombination model fitted to out-of-frame rearrangements, and the resulting probabilities were checked against IGoR. A later analysis scored TCR-TCR, TCR-HLA and TCR-CMV co-occurrence with hypergeometric tests, applying a repertoire-size bias correction to TCR pairs. A later analysis estimated false discovery rates by permuting HLA or CMV assignments 20 times. A later analysis grouped co-occurring TCRs with DBSCAN, adding TCRdist sequence similarity when clustering within HLA-allele-positive subsets. For co-occurrence clustering, repertoires with fewer than 30,000 or more than 120,000 public chains were excluded, along with four or five repertoires with anomalous nucleotide sharing. TCRdb retrieved this table from immuneACCESS and kept in-frame rearrangements only. Not all clones are present; in checked studies, unresolved V genes account for under half, and no reason is known for the remainder. V, J and clone size were drawn from that table, and D and trimming were deduced from the DNA. Counted in this sample were more than 150,000 clones; approximately 81% of them appeared once. The ten largest make up under 2.5% of the sample.

The cohort was made up of around 720 healthy bone marrow donors. All cohort members were sampled while nominally healthy, although unrecorded immune exposures were likely present. The donor was CMV seronegative and belonged to the group of 380 or so seronegative cohort members. A peripheral blood sample was collected from each donor, and TCR beta sequencing was performed on peripheral blood mononuclear cells. Genomic DNA extraction from the blood cell samples was performed with the Qiagen DNeasy Blood Extraction Kit. Beyond this particular receptor, the publication reports: Several of the top co-occurrence clusters appeared to be linked to parvovirus B19, influenza, CMV and Epstein-Barr virus, according to a later analysis. Linkage disequilibrium might explain the correlated functional status among segregating V segments, but an unknown experimental factor could not be ruled out. Most CMV-associated TCR beta chains appeared to be HLA-restricted in a later analysis, and the HLA associations seemed to be driven largely by CMV exposure. In both the original and validation cohorts, the classifier was reported to diagnose cytomegalovirus status with high specificity and sensitivity. Some IMGT-functional V segments, including TRBV6-2 and TRBV6-3, could not be told apart with the 87-base-pair reads, so those segments were excluded. According to the authors, the approach could potentially be generalized to other disease states and immunological phenotypes. When HLA alleles, especially DR and DQ, strongly co-occurred, attributing TCR associations to individual alleles was difficult. In this cohort, only TCR beta chains were sequenced, and detectable features were limited by the absence of alpha or paired-chain data. Broadly in line with IMGT annotations, most TCR beta V segments showed up in productive rearrangements about 90% or about 30% of the time in an earlier analysis of 587 of the donors. A further reported finding was that TCR beta sequences accurately predicted the HLA-A and HLA-B alleles for most subjects in the first cohort. A group of highly shared sequence variants was considered likely to be a technical artifact of the sequencing pipeline. Most TCR sequences were seen in very few donors, while some public TCRs were found in many individuals. A total of around 150 TCR beta chains were listed by the study as associated with cytomegalovirus. Three of the identified cytomegalovirus-associated TCR beta chains were confirmed in vitro to be specific for cytomegalovirus antigens. Compared with equally common non-associated chains, HLA-associated TCR beta chains in a later analysis were more clonally expanded and had lower generation probabilities. At a false discovery rate of 0.05, a later analysis linked 15,000 to 20,000 TCR beta sequences to specific HLA alleles. In a later analysis, TCR association rates were found to vary across HLA loci, with the most associated TCRs seen for DRB1 alleles and the fewest for HLA-C alleles. Sequencing depth was assumed to be roughly uniform across donors in the presence/absence analyses, though that assumption may not hold. Immune exposure information for the cohort was limited to CMV serostatus. HLA typing was unavailable for some donors at each locus, so association tests used only the typed subset. Compared with the approximately 710-donor mean, donors in an Asian-associated ancestry cluster had fewer N-insertions in productive TCRs, according to a later genetic analysis. An association between a missense DCLRE1C variant and V-gene and J-gene trimming of TCR beta chains was found in a later genetic analysis and replicated in an independent cohort. The earlier analysis of approximately 590 of the donors excluded some 15 rarely observed V segments, including chromosome 9 orphons, because counts were too low.

This sequence uses TRBV7-2 and TRBJ1-3; the D segment cannot be called with confidence. The sequenced sample consisted of PBMCs. This clonotype was obtained from a woman in her thirties in good health and CMV-seronegative. The base sequence is TGTGCCAGCAGCCGTCTCTCTGGAAACACCATATATTTT. This translates into CASSRLSGNTIYF. Supplemented by the reference TRBV7-2 and TRBJ1-3 proteins around the CDR3, the complete variable domain is GAGVSQSPSNKVTEKGKDVELRCDPISGHTALYWYRQSLGQGLEFLIYFQGNSAPDKSGLPSDRFSAERTGGSVSTLTIQRTQQEDSAVYLCASSRLSGNTIYFGEGSWLTVV.